This T cell receptor beta chain originates from a study of blood T cell repertoires in COVID-19. Study at large: In each case, the material was cDNA or gDNA derived from T cells, B-cell-depleted T cells, or PBMCs.

Individuals aged about 18 to 95 years were recruited from about two dozen US areas. Participants' own reports of clinical history determined their cohort assignment. The CDR3 is 13 residues long. This clone turned up a few times. Per the original data handling: It was from reference gene primer amplification that nucleated cell counts were estimated. The data were produced by immunoSEQ multiplex PCR, yet TCRdb's version contains in-frame clones alone and is incomplete. D and trimming come from the DNA, and the V and J calls and clone size come from that table. Among 200,000 to 300,000 clones listed, 65% to 90% were seen once.

The receptor comes from a woman aged 50 to 60 with acute COVID-19. The sample taken for sequencing was PBMCs or T cells enriched from blood (not recorded which). V and J are TRBV21-1 and TRBJ1-1; the table's D call TRBD1 went unverified against the DNA. TRBV21-1 is a recognized pseudogene. CDR3: CASFWTGNTEAFF. CDR3 DNA sequence: TGTGCCAGCTTCTGGACAGGGAACACTGAAGCTTTCTTT.